The clone carrying this T cell receptor (beta chain) occurred a few times. The antigen is not known. This sample was included in a study of identical twins. The study's findings and limits: The more abundant beta clonotypes in cord blood had fewer insertions, and memory repertoires did not show this. The study found weaker excess twin sharing in beta out-of-frame sequences.

The CDR3 length is 16 residues. Germline V lookup: CDR1 SGHVS, CDR2 FQNEAQ. V shed 5 bases and J 0 bases; nucleotides not matched to a gene: 7. Each cDNA held unique molecular identifiers, and template switching gave it a universal primer site. TCRdb re-derived calls from the 5' RACE reads in MiXCR, one entry per CDR3 protein. The data contain nearly 650,000 distinct CDR3 sequences, 7% to 7.5% of them singletons. Only healthy Caucasians were enrolled as donors. This sample was also put to use in a study of yellow fever vaccine responses in identical twins.

Material: PBMCs. This chain uses TRBV7-8 with TRBJ2-3, with 8 bases that match TRBD1. The source of this sequence is a woman under 30 in good health. The CDR3 DNA reads as TGTGCCAGCAGCAAGGGACAGGCGATCAGCACAGATACGCAGTATTTT. It translates to CASSKGQAISTDTQYF.